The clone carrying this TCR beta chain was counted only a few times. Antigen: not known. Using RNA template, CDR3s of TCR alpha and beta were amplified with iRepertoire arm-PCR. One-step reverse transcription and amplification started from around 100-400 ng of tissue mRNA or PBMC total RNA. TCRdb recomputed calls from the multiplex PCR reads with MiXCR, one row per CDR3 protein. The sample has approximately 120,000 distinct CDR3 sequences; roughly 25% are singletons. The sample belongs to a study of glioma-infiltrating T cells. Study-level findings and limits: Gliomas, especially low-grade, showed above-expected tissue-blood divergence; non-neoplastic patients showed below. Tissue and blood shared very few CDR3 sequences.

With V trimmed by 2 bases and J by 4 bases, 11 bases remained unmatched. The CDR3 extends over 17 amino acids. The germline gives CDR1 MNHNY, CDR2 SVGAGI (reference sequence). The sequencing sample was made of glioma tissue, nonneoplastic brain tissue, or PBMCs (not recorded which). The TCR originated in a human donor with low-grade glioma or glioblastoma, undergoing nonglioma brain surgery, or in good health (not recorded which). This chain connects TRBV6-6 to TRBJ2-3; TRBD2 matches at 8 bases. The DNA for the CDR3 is TGTGCCAGCAGTTACCTAAGCCTCCCGGGAGGGGCAGATACGCAGTATTTT. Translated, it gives CASSYLSLPGGADTQYF.